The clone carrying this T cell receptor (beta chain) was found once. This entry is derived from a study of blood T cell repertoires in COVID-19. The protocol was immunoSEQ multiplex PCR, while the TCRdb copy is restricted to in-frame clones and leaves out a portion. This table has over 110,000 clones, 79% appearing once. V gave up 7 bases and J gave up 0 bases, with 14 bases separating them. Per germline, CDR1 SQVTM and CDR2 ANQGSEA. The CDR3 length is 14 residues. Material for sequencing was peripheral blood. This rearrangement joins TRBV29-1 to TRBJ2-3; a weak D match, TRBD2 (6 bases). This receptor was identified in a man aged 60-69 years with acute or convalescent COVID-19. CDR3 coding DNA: TGCAGCGCCGGGGACTCTACTAGCACAGATACGCAGTATTTT. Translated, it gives CSAGDSTSTDTQYF.